A selection of T cell receptor beta chains follows, all from one sample in a study of T cells during gluten challenge in celiac disease. TCRdb analysed the single-cell sequencing reads with MiXCR anew, one entry per CDR3 protein. This table has 130 or so distinct CDR3 sequences, around 40% appearing once. The input for sequencing was gluten-specific CD4+ T cells sorted from the duodenum using tetramers, taken at baseline or on day 14 of gluten challenge (not recorded which). The source is a male donor with celiac disease. Both conserved end residues are trimmed from each CDR3.

v_gene: TRBV29-1
CDR3aa: SVGAGSETQY

v_gene: TRBV14
CDR3aa: ASSPGLVYNEQF

v_gene: TRBV7-2
CDR3aa: ASSPTHWAETEAF

v_gene: TRBV11-2
CDR3aa: ASSLGWLRVEQF

v_gene: TRBV12-3/TRBV12-4
CDR3aa: ASSSRDRYDPKQY

v_gene: TRBV7-3
CDR3aa: ASSFRSFDTQY

v_gene: TRBV4-3
CDR3aa: ASSPSQTNYDYT

v_gene: TRBV7-6
CDR3aa: ASSWTGGDNEQF

v_gene: TRBV7-2
CDR3aa: ASSLSSVSSTDTQY

v_gene: TRBV29-1
CDR3aa: SVATGEWGQPQH

v_gene: TRBV19
CDR3aa: ASSRQGVTGELF

v_gene: TRBV29-1
CDR3aa: SVAFQETQY

v_gene: TRBV5-6
CDR3aa: ASSPRPAGGEQY

v_gene: TRBV9
CDR3aa: ASSVGGVYNEQF

v_gene: TRBV29-1
CDR3aa: SAGTFAGGYNEQF

v_gene: TRBV7-2
CDR3aa: ASSLRSGDTDTQY

v_gene: TRBV18
CDR3aa: ASSLAGWDTEAF

v_gene: TRBV18
CDR3aa: ASSLGGFDTEAF

v_gene: TRBV2
CDR3aa: ASSWAILRTEAF

v_gene: TRBV7-6
CDR3aa: ASSLVGTSTDTQY

v_gene: TRBV7-3
CDR3aa: ASSPLAGGHLRNEQF

v_gene: TRBV5-6
CDR3aa: ASSLGQGTIKY

v_gene: TRBV7-2
CDR3aa: ASSVRTTDTQY

v_gene: TRBV29-1
CDR3aa: SVEWGWQETQY